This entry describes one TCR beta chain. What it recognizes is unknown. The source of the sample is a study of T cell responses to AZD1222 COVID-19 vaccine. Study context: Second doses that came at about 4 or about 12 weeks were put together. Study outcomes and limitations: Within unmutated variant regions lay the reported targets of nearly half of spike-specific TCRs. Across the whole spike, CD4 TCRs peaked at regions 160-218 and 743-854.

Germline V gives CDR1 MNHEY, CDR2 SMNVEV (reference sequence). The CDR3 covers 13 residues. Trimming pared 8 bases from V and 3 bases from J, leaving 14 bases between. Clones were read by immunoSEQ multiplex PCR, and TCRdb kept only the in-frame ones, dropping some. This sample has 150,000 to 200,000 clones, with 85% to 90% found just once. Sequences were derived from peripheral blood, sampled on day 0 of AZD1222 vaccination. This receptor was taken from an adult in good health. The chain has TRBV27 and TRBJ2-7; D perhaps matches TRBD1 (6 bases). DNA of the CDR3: TGTGCCAGCGGAGGAACAGGGTTCTACGAGCAGTACGTC. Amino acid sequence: CASGGTGFYEQYV.